These 9 T cell receptor beta chains came from one sample sequenced in a study of cytomegalovirus exposure and HLA in healthy donors. PCR amplification relied on 60 Vbeta primers (plus 13 Jbeta primers). The method was immunoSEQ multiplex PCR; TCRdb's version includes in-frame clones alone and lacks a portion of them. The data show hundreds of thousands of clones, with around 90% seen just once and less than 2.5% held by the top ten. Sequencing was carried out using PBMCs. The source is a woman aged 18-35 years in good health and CMV-seronegative.

V gene TRBV4-1 combines with J gene TRBJ2-7; D might be TRBD2 (5 bases). The CDR3 has 14 amino acids. Germline V gene data show CDR1 as MGHRA and CDR2 as YSYEKL. Trimming removed 4 bases at V and 7 bases at J, with 17 bases between. DNA of the CDR3: TGCGCCAGCAGCCCCCTACCGGGGTGGTGGGAGCAGTACTTC. Amino acids: CASSPLPGWWEQYF.

The genes are TRBV10-1 and TRBJ2-2, with D maybe TRBD2 (5 bases). The CDR3 has 14 amino acids. V dropped 6 bases and J dropped 3 bases, with 11 bases sitting between them. Germline-derived CDR1 and CDR2 are WNHNN and SYGVQD (reference sequence). The CDR3 region is CASSGGLYTGELFF. The DNA for the CDR3 is TGCGCCAGCAGCGGAGGACTTTACACCGGGGAGCTGTTTTTT.

This clone was seen more than once but under ten times. The chain combines TRBV7-2 with TRBJ1-2; 7 nucleotides match TRBD1. The germline gives CDR1 SGHTA, CDR2 FQGNSA. The CDR3 sequence is 15 residues long. Unmatched junction bases numbered 7, after V lost 1 base and J lost 5 bases. The CDR3 sequence: CASSLEPGGGYGYTF. The CDR3 nucleotides are TGTGCCAGCAGCTTAGAGCCAGGGGGTGGGTATGGCTACACCTTC.

The chain has TRBV4-2 and TRBJ1-3, with TRBD1 as a possible D gene (5 bases). Per the germline V gene, CDR1 is LGHNA and CDR2 is YNFKEQ. V lost 11 bases, J lost 10 bases, and 15 bases lay in between. The CDR3 covers 11 residues. CDR3 protein: CASWGGSTIYF. Here the CDR3 DNA reads TGTGCCTCCTGGGGGGGATCGACCATATATTTT.

The chain combines TRBV30 with TRBJ2-5, with 11 positions matching TRBD2. V lost 0 bases to trimming and J lost 5 bases; unmatched junction nucleotides: 11. The length of the CDR3 is 17 residues. Germline CDR1 and CDR2: GTSNPN and SVGIG (reference sequence). In DNA form, the CDR3 reads TGTGCCTGGAGTGTACGGGTAGCGGGGGGGCTTGGGGAGACCCAGTACTTC. This encodes CAWSVRVAGGLGETQYF.

This chain connects TRBV12-5 to TRBJ2-7, with 10 bases fitting TRBD2. CDR1 is LGHNT, CDR2 FRNRAP, per germline. This CDR3 has 16 residues. V lost 9 bases, J lost 3 bases, and 14 bases stayed unmatched. The CDR3: CASRGALAGSSYEQYF. CDR3 nucleotides: TGTGCTAGCCGGGGGGCACTAGCGGGGAGTAGCTACGAGCAGTACTTC.

This clone was picked up one time. This chain links TRBV7-9 with TRBJ2-5; D unresolved. The J call is doubtful: the DNA matches TRBJ2-7 better. The CDR3 covers 16 residues. Germline assignment: CDR1 SEHNR and CDR2 FQNEAQ (reference sequence). The CDR3 protein is CASSSRVYPHSYEQYF. The CDR3 region has the DNA TGTGCCAGCAGCTCACGAGTCTACCCCCACTCCTACGAGCAGTACTTC.

This chain uses TRBV25-1 with TRBJ1-4, with TRBD1 as a possible D gene (6 bases). CDR1 is MGHDK, CDR2 SYGVNS, per germline. Trimming cost V 3 bases and J 8 bases, with 13 bases left between them. The CDR3 has 14 residues. CDR3 in amino acids: CASSDSRGGEKLFF. For the CDR3, the DNA is TGTGCCAGCAGTGATAGCAGGGGAGGGGAAAAACTGTTTTTT.

Turning to this clone: Compared with germline, one end of the junction differs, possibly owing to a read error. The CDR3 loop is CAWSPDPETGRLF. Here the CDR3 DNA reads TGTGCCTGGAGTCCGGACCCTGAGACAGGGAGACTCTTC. The chain recombines TRBV30 with TRBJ2-1; TRBD1 aligns across 7 bases. The V gene's germline CDR1 is GTSNPN and CDR2 SVGIG (reference sequence). The CDR3 consists of 13 residues.